This TCR beta chain was observed in a study of CD8+ T cells in alopecia areata. Study-wide points: Lesional tissue from the scalp (especially in alopecia totalis/universalis) showed higher clonality than normal scalp.

CD4+ cells of a handful of patients were further sorted as CD25+CD127-. Peripheral blood and lesional scalp punch biopsies came from alopecia areata patients. Both CD4+ and CD8+ T cells were separated by sorting PBMCs. Extracted RNA was reverse transcribed, and the resulting cDNA served as sequencing template. Data came from immunoSEQ multiplex PCR; TCRdb stores just in-frame clones and leaves some out. The top ten clones hold 3.5% to 4% of a sample with around 14,000 clones, 45% to 65% of them seen once. On this clone itself: Its antigen is undetermined.

This receptor was taken from a human donor with alopecia areata. Sequencing input: CD4+ Tregs sorted from blood.

The CDR3 nucleotides are TGCGCCAGCAGTCAGGGGTCGGGCACCGGGGAGCTGTTTTTT. Amino acid sequence: CASSQGSGTGELFF. This chain links TRBV5-1 with TRBJ2-2; maybe TRBD1 (6 bases). The V end lost 5 bases, the J end lost 4 bases, and 12 bases lay between the germline ends. The V gene's germline CDR1 is SGHRS and CDR2 YFSETQ. This CDR3 is 14 amino acids long.